This TCR beta chain appears in the sequencing data of a study of T-cell reconstitution after alpha-beta-depleted transplantation in children. Unique molecular identifiers were used in preparing the TCRbeta library. MiXCR, applied by TCRdb to the PCR reads, yields one record per CDR3 protein. The sample shows a few hundred thousand distinct CDR3 sequences, roughly 15% of them seen only once. Study-level results: Expanded graft clones numbering several hundred reportedly gave rise to alpha-beta T cells about two months after transplant. Surviving thymic progenitors and recipient T cells were the source of high TCRbeta diversity at day 60 in some patients. At the one-year point after transplant, T-cell counts and TCRbeta diversity were found to come mostly from T cells that had been newly produced.

Per germline, CDR1 LGHNA and CDR2 YNFKEQ. V lost 2 bases, J lost 0 bases, and 11 bases stayed unmatched. The CDR3 has 18 residues. This clonotype showed up just a few times. What it recognizes is unknown. This sequence joins TRBV4-2 and TRBJ2-7; 9 bases are shared with TRBD2. The sequence was obtained from a boy in the first two years of life who had a stem cell transplant for Wiskott-Aldrich syndrome, so the T cells may come from the graft donor. The specimen was PBMCs, mostly from graft donor cells, collected 360 days after TCRalphabeta/CD19-depleted stem cell transplant. The CDR3: CASSQPFPGLASSYEQYF. As DNA, the CDR3 is TGTGCCAGCAGCCAACCGTTCCCGGGACTAGCTAGCTCCTACGAGCAGTACTTC.